Below, 32 T cell receptor beta chains from the same sample are listed, as sequenced in a study of cytomegalovirus exposure and HLA in healthy donors. PCR was performed using 60 Vbeta and 13 Jbeta primers. TCRdb's table, derived via immunoSEQ multiplex PCR, lists solely in-frame clones and lacks some. The data contain 100,000 to 150,000 clones, over 80% of them singletons. Sequenced sample: PBMCs. The origin of the receptors is a middle-aged man in good health and CMV-seronegative.

The chain recombines TRBV11-2 with TRBJ1-5, with 8 bases that match TRBD1. Germline V gives CDR1 SGHAT, CDR2 FQNNGV. This CDR3 has 15 residues. The V and J ends lost 5 bases and 3 bases, in that order; junction bases with no gene match: 6. The CDR3 coding sequence is TGTGCCAGCAGCGAAGCCAGGGGGCTCAATCAGCCCCAGCATTTT. This codes for CASSEARGLNQPQHF.

The genes are TRBV7-9 and TRBJ2-7; the D gene is possibly TRBD1 (5 bases). Trimming shortened V by 2 bases and J by 0 bases, and 8 bases separated the two germline ends. CDR1 SEHNR and CDR2 FQNEAQ come from the germline V gene (reference sequence). The CDR3 is 14 amino acids. The CDR3 bases are TGTGCCAGCAGCTTATACCAGGGCTCCTACGAGCAGTACTTC. It encodes CASSLYQGSYEQYF.

A word on this clone: Compared with germline, one end of the junction differs, possibly owing to a read error. This sequence joins TRBV7-9 and TRBJ1-1, with TRBD1 identical over 12 bases. The CDR3 runs 16 residues. Germline V gene lookup returns CDR1 SEHNR and CDR2 FQNEAQ (reference sequence). CDR3: CSSSLGGQGANTEAFF. In DNA form, the CDR3 reads TGTTCCAGCAGCTTAGGGGGACAGGGGGCCAACACTGAAGCTTTCTTT.

DNA of the CDR3: TGTGCCACCGGGGTCGAGTTCTTC. Translating gives CATGVEFF. This sequence joins TRBV19 and TRBJ2-1; possibly TRBD2 for D (5 bases). Trimming took 10 bases from V and 14 from J, leaving 9 bases between them. Germline CDR1 and CDR2: LNHDA and SQIVND (reference sequence). CDR3 length: 8 amino acids.

In its sample, this clone was seen a few times. V usage is TRBV13 and J usage is TRBJ1-2; D might be TRBD1 (5 bases). This CDR3 is 12 amino acids long. V was trimmed by 4 bases and J by 8 bases, leaving 11 bases between them. Germline CDR1 PRHDT, CDR2 FYEKMQ (reference sequence). CDR3 DNA sequence: TGTGCCAGCAGCTCCAGGGAAGGCGGCTACACCTTC. This gives the protein CASSSREGGYTF.

This chain connects TRBV30 to TRBJ1-5, with D perhaps matching TRBD1 (6 bases). Trimming took off 2 bases at V and 4 bases at J, with 15 bases between the two ends. The CDR3 loop spans 15 amino acids. Germline V gives CDR1 GTSNPN, CDR2 SVGIG (reference sequence). The CDR3 reads CAWSPEQGYNQPQHF. DNA of the CDR3: TGTGCCTGGAGTCCCGAACAGGGCTATAATCAGCCCCAGCATTTT. Combining the CDR3 with reference TRBV30 and TRBJ1-5 gives the whole variable domain SQTIHQWPATLVQPVGSPLSLECTVEGTSNPNLYWYRQAAGRGLQLLFYSVGIGQISSEVPQNLSASRPQDRQFILSSKKLLLSDSGFYLCAWSPEQGYNQPQHFGDGTRLSIL.

V and J are TRBV9 and TRBJ2-3; D perhaps matches TRBD1 (5 bases). V was trimmed by 3 bases and J by 0 bases, leaving 14 bases between them. The CDR3 totals 16 residues. Germline V gene data show CDR1 as SGDLS and CDR2 as YYNGEE. The DNA for the CDR3 is TGTGCCAGCAGCGCCAAAGGGGCTTCTAGCACAGATACGCAGTATTTT. This codes for CASSAKGASSTDTQYF.

The V call is TRBV5-1, the J call TRBJ2-5, with D tentatively TRBD1 (6 bases). The V end was cut by 0 bases, the J end by 5 bases, with 11 bases between. Germline CDR1 SGHRS, CDR2 YFSETQ. This CDR3 is built from 14 residues. The CDR3 DNA follows: TGCGCCAGCAGCTTGGCCTCAGGGGCGGAGACCCAGTACTTC. This sequence encodes CASSLASGAETQYF.

This sequence joins TRBV15 and TRBJ2-4; TRBD1 is a possible D gene (6 bases). The CDR3 spans 16 residues. V lost 3 bases and J lost 0, with 12 bases in between. Per germline, CDR1 LNHNV and CDR2 YYDKDF (reference sequence). CDR3 bases: TGTGCCACCAGCAGTACCGACAGGCTAGCCAAAAACATTCAGTACTTC. It yields the protein CATSSTDRLAKNIQYF.

The chain combines TRBV4-1 with TRBJ2-3, with TRBD1 matching over 8 bases. V lost 1 base, J lost 4 bases, and 4 bases stayed unmatched. The CDR3 sequence is 15 residues long. CDR1 and CDR2 (germline): MGHRA, YSYEKL. In nucleotides, the CDR3 is TGCGCCAGCAGCCAAGCCGCGGGACAGGCAGATACGCAGTATTTT. Protein sequence: CASSQAAGQADTQYF.

The gene calls are TRBV7-2 and TRBJ1-6; D is possibly TRBD1 (5 bases). This CDR3 has 18 amino acids. V shed 5 bases and J shed 0 bases, with 17 bases lying between them. Germline CDR1 is SGHTA and CDR2 is FQGNSA. Here the CDR3 DNA reads TGTGCCAGCAGCACCCCTCGGGGGAGATACTCCTATAATTCACCCCTCCACTTT. Translation gives CASSTPRGRYSYNSPLHF. The whole variable domain, filled in from reference TRBV7-2 and TRBJ1-6, reads GAGVSQSPSNKVTEKGKDVELRCDPISGHTALYWYRQSLGQGLEFLIYFQGNSAPDKSGLPSDRFSAERTGGSVSTLTIQRTQQEDSAVYLCASSTPRGRYSYNSPLHFGNGTRLTVT.

V usage is TRBV28 and J usage is TRBJ1-2; possibly TRBD1 for D (6 bases). The V gene's germline CDR1 is MDHEN and CDR2 SYDVKM. The CDR3 extends over 13 amino acids. V lost 7 bases to trimming and J lost 8 bases, with 17 bases between them. CDR3 coding DNA: TGTGCCAGCACTACCACAGGGAAGGGAGGCTACACCTTC. Its protein product is CASTTTGKGGYTF.

V gene TRBV29-1 combines with J gene TRBJ2-1, with D possibly being TRBD1 (5 bases). The germline V and J ends were trimmed by 7 bases and 7 bases, with 20 bases remaining between them. Germline CDR1 reads SQVTM; CDR2 reads ANQGSEA. CDR3 length: 14 amino acids. The CDR3 protein is CSGKGHRLKNEQFF. The CDR3 DNA is TGCAGCGGCAAGGGGCACCGATTGAAGAATGAGCAGTTCTTC.

The chain joins TRBV5-8 to TRBJ2-1; perhaps TRBD2 as D (7 bases). This CDR3 has 14 residues. Germline CDR1 SGHTS, CDR2 YDEGEE. Trimming left V 0 bases short and J 8 bases short, with 12 bases between. This chain's CDR3 is CASSLVEGGHEQFF. CDR3 bases: TGTGCCAGCAGCTTGGTGGAGGGGGGGCATGAGCAGTTCTTC.

The chain employs TRBV6-5 and TRBJ2-1, with 9 positions matching TRBD2. This CDR3 spans 15 amino acids. From germline, CDR1 is MNHEY and CDR2 SVGAGI. With 7 bases clipped from V and 3 bases from J, the junction kept 7 bases outside the gene matches. CDR3 bases: TGTGCCAGCACCCCGACTAGCGGATACTACAATGAGCAGTTCTTC. This translates into CASTPTSGYYNEQFF.

V and J are TRBV15 and TRBJ2-1; weak D call: TRBD1 (6 bases). With 0 bases removed from V and 8 bases from J, the gap between germline ends came to 14 bases. The CDR3 totals 15 residues. Germline assignment: CDR1 LNHNV and CDR2 YYDKDF (reference sequence). CDR3 sequence: CATSRDLQGGDEQFF. The CDR3 nucleotides read TGTGCCACCAGCAGAGATTTACAGGGTGGGGATGAGCAGTTCTTC.

Here the CDR3 reads CASSFVQGAFQETQYF. CDR3 sequence (DNA): TGTGCCAGCAGCTTTGTACAGGGGGCGTTCCAAGAGACCCAGTACTTC. The V and J genes are TRBV5-6 and TRBJ2-5; 9 bases match TRBD1. The CDR3 totals 16 residues. The V segment lost 2 bases and the J segment 1 base; nucleotides outside the gene matches: 6. Germline V CDR1 and CDR2: SGHDT, YYEEEE.

This clone was recorded once. V and J are TRBV11-3 and TRBJ2-1; D ambiguous. Germline-derived CDR1 and CDR2 are SGHNT and YENEEA. The V and J ends lost 1 base and 6 bases respectively, with 4 bases between them. CDR3 size: 12 residues. The DNA for the CDR3 is TGTGCCAGCAGCTTAGCTCTCAATGAGCAGTTCTTC. Encoded protein: CASSLALNEQFF.

The chain combines TRBV18 with TRBJ1-2; 9 positions agree with TRBD1. CDR1 is KGHSH and CDR2 is LQKENI in the germline V gene. This CDR3 has 16 amino acids. V lost 3 bases, J lost 8 bases, and 13 bases stayed unmatched. CDR3 in amino acids: CASSPVRTQGAGGYTF. In DNA form, the CDR3 reads TGTGCCAGCTCACCTGTACGCACACAGGGGGCCGGCGGCTACACCTTC.

The V and J genes are TRBV14 and TRBJ2-1; 7 positions agree with TRBD1. The CDR3 consists of 16 residues. CDR1 and CDR2 from the germline V gene are SGHDN and FVKESK. J lost 4 bases, V lost 5 bases, and 11 bases had no gene match. The CDR3 sequence is CASSNLGQALYNEQFF. The CDR3, as DNA: TGTGCCAGCAGCAATCTAGGACAGGCGTTATACAATGAGCAGTTCTTC.

V and J are TRBV4-1 and TRBJ1-1; D gene uncertain. The V end lost 0 bases, the J end lost 3 bases, and 11 bases lay between the germline ends. CDR1 and CDR2 from the germline V gene are MGHRA and YSYEKL. The CDR3 has 15 amino acids. CDR3 in DNA: TGCGCCAGCAGCCAAGATACGGGGATCGACACTGAAGCTTTCTTT. The encoded protein is CASSQDTGIDTEAFF.

Notes on this clone: Sequence at one end of the junction differs from germline and may be a read error. The V call is TRBV7-9, the J call TRBJ2-7; D gene unclear. Germline-derived CDR1 and CDR2 are SEHNR and FQNEAQ (reference sequence). The CDR3 spans 12 residues. For the CDR3, the DNA is TGTTCCAGCAGCTCCAATTCGAGAGAGCAGTACTTC. Encoded protein: CSSSSNSREQYF.

This rearrangement joins TRBV5-1 to TRBJ2-2; the D gene is possibly TRBD1 (6 bases). The V and J ends lost 4 bases and 5 bases respectively, with 15 bases between them. Germline V CDR1 and CDR2: SGHRS, YFSETQ. The CDR3 consists of 15 residues. DNA of the CDR3: TGCGCCAGCAGCAAGGAACAGGGTCGAACCGGGGAGCTGTTTTTT. This sequence encodes CASSKEQGRTGELFF. The whole variable domain, remainder taken from reference TRBV5-1 and TRBJ2-2, is KAGVTQTPRYLIKTRGQQVTLSCSPISGHRSVSWYQQTPGQGLQFLFEYFSETQRNKGNFPGRFSGRQFSNSRSEMNVSTLELGDSALYLCASSKEQGRTGELFFGEGSRLTVL.

The gene calls are TRBV5-1 and TRBJ2-3; perhaps TRBD1 as D (6 bases). The CDR3 runs 17 residues. V gave up 4 bases and J gave up 2 bases, with 20 bases separating them. Germline CDR1 reads SGHRS; CDR2 reads YFSETQ. The CDR3 here is CASSPRPGTPFTDTQYF. CDR3 DNA sequence: TGCGCCAGCAGCCCCCGACCCGGGACACCTTTCACAGATACGCAGTATTTT.

J is TRBJ2-5 and V is TRBV6-5; 7 bases map to TRBD1. The CDR3 is 13 residues long. Losses at the gene ends were 9 bases for V and 5 bases for J; bases not matched to a gene: 9. CDR1 MNHEY and CDR2 SVGAGI come from the germline V gene. The CDR3 nucleotides read TGTGCCAGTCGGACAGGAATATGGGAGACCCAGTACTTC. Residues: CASRTGIWETQYF.

The chain uses TRBV7-2 and TRBJ2-2; TRBD2 matches 7 bases. V lost 2 bases to trimming and J lost 4 bases; unmatched junction nucleotides: 4. This CDR3 is 15 amino acids long. Germline CDR1 and CDR2: SGHTA and FQGNSA. CDR3: CASSLSGAGTGELFF. The CDR3 nucleotides are TGTGCCAGCAGCTTAAGCGGGGCGGGCACCGGGGAGCTGTTTTTT.

This clone was counted a single time. The V call is TRBV19, the J call TRBJ2-3; tentatively, D is TRBD1 (6 bases). Per germline, CDR1 LNHDA and CDR2 SQIVND (reference sequence). V was shortened by 6 bases and J by 0 bases, with 16 bases between the two germline ends. This CDR3 region has 16 residues. The CDR3 sequence: CASSPLQGSSTDTQYF. The DNA of the CDR3 is TGTGCCAGTAGCCCACTACAGGGCTCTAGCACAGATACGCAGTATTTT.

The rearrangement joins TRBV29-1 to TRBJ2-5; TRBD1 agrees at 8 bases. This CDR3 is 15 amino acids long. J lost 1 base, V lost 4 bases, and 8 bases had no gene match. In germline, CDR1 is SQVTM, CDR2 ANQGSEA. CDR3 bases: TGCAGCGTTGCTGGGGGACAGGAGATCCAAGAGACCCAGTACTTC. It codes for CSVAGGQEIQETQYF.

The chain joins TRBV19 to TRBJ2-7, with a weak D call TRBD1 (5 bases). Germline CDR1 LNHDA, CDR2 SQIVND (reference sequence). This CDR3 contains 14 residues. V lost 3 bases and J 0 bases, leaving 9 bases between the germline ends. This CDR3 reads CASSMQGSSYEQYF. In DNA form, the CDR3 reads TGTGCCAGTAGTATGCAGGGAAGCTCCTACGAGCAGTACTTC.

This chain connects TRBV6-1 to TRBJ2-7; TRBD1 aligns across 9 bases. V was clipped by 3 bases and J by 1 base; unmatched bases: 4. This CDR3 is built from 15 residues. The V gene's germline CDR1 is MNHNS and CDR2 SASEGT. In DNA, the CDR3 is TGTGCCAGCAGTGAGGGACAGGGTTTTTCCTACGAGCAGTACTTC. Translating it yields CASSEGQGFSYEQYF.

The chain uses TRBV5-1 and TRBJ2-1; 7 bases match TRBD1. In germline, CDR1 is SGHRS, CDR2 YFSETQ. The CDR3 sequence is 14 residues long. The V gene end was trimmed by 0 bases and the J gene end by 5 bases; junction bases not matched to a gene: 2. The CDR3 is CASSLGQGNNEQFF. The CDR3 region has the DNA TGCGCCAGCAGCTTGGGACAGGGAAACAATGAGCAGTTCTTC.

The chain carries TRBV4-3 and TRBJ2-1, with D possibly being TRBD2 (6 bases). Between the trimmed V and J ends, which lost 0 bases and 6 bases, there was a span of 12 bases. Germline CDR1 reads LGHNA; CDR2 reads YSLEER. This CDR3 region has 15 residues. This chain's CDR3 is CASSQDNGSGNEQFF. For the CDR3, the DNA is TGCGCCAGCAGCCAAGATAACGGGAGCGGCAATGAGCAGTTCTTC.